This note documents a single T cell receptor beta chain sequence. Its antigen is as yet unknown. TCRdb's table, derived via immunoSEQ multiplex PCR, lists solely in-frame clones and lacks some. Of a few hundred thousand clones listed, roughly 91% are singletons. Treatment given: roughly 18 received Ad26.COV2.S at low or high dose, single or two shots; 5 received placebo; per-sample allocation not given. Specimens were obtained on day 63 following the first vaccine or placebo injection. Vaccination used an Ad26 vector expressing Wuhan-strain SARS-CoV-2 spike. This entry belongs to a study of Ad26.COV2.S vaccination and SARS-CoV-2 variants. At the level of the study: The donor participated in the COV1001 trial, in its Ad26.COV2.S arm.

Notes on the study in general: It was vaccine recipients, not placebo recipients, who had the higher spike-specific TCR breadth. In vaccinated individuals, spike-specific CD8+ and CD4+ T cell responses reportedly displayed substantial breadth.

This clonotype was obtained from a person between 18 and 60 years old who received the Ad26.COV2.S COVID-19 vaccine or a placebo. The specimen was peripheral blood, collected in a trial of Ad26.COV2.S vaccine versus placebo.

The CDR3 DNA sequence: TGCGCCAGCAGCCAAGAGAGGACTAGATTTCAAGAGACCCAGTACTTC. Translated: CASSQERTRFQETQYF. The gene calls are TRBV4-3 and TRBJ2-5; 7 positions agree with TRBD2. Germline V lookup: CDR1 LGHNA, CDR2 YSLEER. V was pared by 0 bases and J by 2 bases, with 6 bases of the junction left unmatched. This CDR3 has 16 amino acids.